The rows below give T cell receptor beta chains drawn from one sample of a study of cytomegalovirus exposure and HLA in healthy donors. Sequenced by immunoSEQ multiplex PCR; TCRdb stores in-frame clones only, minus some. The sample yields 55,000 to 75,000 clones, 90% to 96% seen once. The sequencing sample was made of PBMCs. The receptors originated from a woman under 30 in good health and CMV-seronegative. Each CDR3 is given without its conserved first and last residue. The order of the fields is V gene, J gene, CDR3 protein.

V: TRBV27
J: TRBJ1-2
CDR3: ASSPLPSQYQGPGYGYT

V: TRBV20-1
J: TRBJ1-3
CDR3: SALGGNTIY

V: TRBV10-3
J: TRBJ2-7
CDR3: AISETGGNSYEQY

V: TRBV5-6
J: TRBJ1-2
CDR3: ASSPLATSYGYT

V: TRBV15
J: TRBJ2-5
CDR3: ATSRDPSGTQY

V: TRBV7-2
J: TRBJ2-3
CDR3: ASSLVVRGGTPADTQY

V: TRBV19
J: TRBJ1-1
CDR3: ASSIQMNTEAF

V: TRBV10-3
J: TRBJ1-4
CDR3: AISGGGEEKLF

V: TRBV14
J: TRBJ1-5
CDR3: ASSRSGGSNQPQH

V: TRBV5-1
J: TRBJ1-5
CDR3: ASSLGGTGEEPQH

V: TRBV28
J: TRBJ2-1
CDR3: ASSLYPRTSGVSDEQF

V: TRBV11-2
J: TRBJ2-7
CDR3: ASSRRALAGGSEQY

V: TRBV5-4
J: TRBJ2-7
CDR3: ASSLGTQTYEQY

V: TRBV28
J: TRBJ1-5
CDR3: ASSSQGSGNQPQH

V: TRBV19
J: TRBJ2-7
CDR3: ASSPGQKSTYEQY

V: TRBV28
J: TRBJ1-1
CDR3: ASTGVNTEAF

V: TRBV4-2
J: TRBJ2-2
CDR3: ASSQDLGRETGELF

V: TRBV27
J: TRBJ1-2
CDR3: ASSFHLGGRDYGYT

V: TRBV15
J: TRBJ2-5
CDR3: ATSRGTVAAQETQY

V: TRBV6-5
J: TRBJ1-5
CDR3: ASSQDRGNQPQH

V: TRBV5-8
J: TRBJ2-1
CDR3: ASSPIGTGVNEQF

V: TRBV28
J: TRBJ1-3
CDR3: ASSSWGGSGNTIY

V: TRBV21-1
J: TRBJ2-5
CDR3: ASSRGTSGGKQETQY

V: TRBV11-3
J: TRBJ2-1
CDR3: ASSPMGGGLNEQF

V: TRBV7-9
J: TRBJ2-7
CDR3: ASSPRGVTGGYEQY

V: TRBV18
J: TRBJ2-7
CDR3: ASSPGGLASYEQY

V: TRBV10-3
J: TRBJ1-1
CDR3: AIRGVGQANTEAF

V: TRBV28
J: TRBJ1-5
CDR3: ATQGDNQPQH

V: TRBV15
J: TRBJ2-6
CDR3: ATSRDRGSGANVLT

V: TRBV30
J: TRBJ2-7
CDR3: ACSVAGGTYEQY

V: TRBV18
J: TRBJ1-2
CDR3: ASSPGGNGYT

V: TRBV19
J: TRBJ2-1
CDR3: ASSRGLAVYNEQF

V: TRBV2
J: TRBJ1-2
CDR3: ASSEMVAGLGYT

V: TRBV4-1
J: TRBJ2-3
CDR3: ASSQPSSGGRDTQY

V: TRBV9
J: TRBJ1-2
CDR3: ASSYDRANYGYT

V: TRBV4-2
J: TRBJ2-7
CDR3: ASSQAGTSGISYEQY

V: TRBV9
J: TRBJ2-1
CDR3: ASSVASYNEQF

V: TRBV13
J: TRBJ2-7
CDR3: ASSTSGGVYEQY

V: TRBV30
J: TRBJ1-1
CDR3: AWSVGWDTEAF

V: TRBV11-2
J: TRBJ2-5
CDR3: ASARRTGDLAQY

V: TRBV7-3
J: TRBJ2-5
CDR3: ASSHGGSGETQY

V: TRBV7-8
J: TRBJ1-1
CDR3: ASSSNRVFLAEAF